What follows are 8 T cell receptor beta chains derived from one specimen sequenced in a study of metastatic and nonmetastatic thyroid tumors. No treatment had been given to any patient before thyroid surgery. MiXCR was used by TCRdb to re-call the PCR reads. The table records more than 40,000 clones, about 4% of them present only once. The material sequenced was blood. The origin of the receptors is a female donor with papillary thyroid cancer or a benign thyroid nodule (not recorded which). Some clones in this sample may be carry-over from other donors' samples.

CDR3 coding DNA: TGTGCCAGCATCCGTCTGACAGGGGGCCTGGAAAAACTGTTTTTT. This encodes CASIRLTGGLEKLFF. This chain joins TRBV6-1 and TRBJ1-4, with 10 positions matching TRBD1. The CDR3 length is 15 residues. V was pared by 7 bases and J by 8 bases, with 10 bases of the junction left unmatched. Germline V gene sequence: CDR1 MNHNS, CDR2 SASEGT.

The chain couples TRBV28 to TRBJ2-1; 9 bases fit TRBD1. The CDR3 length is 15 residues. Germline V gene lookup returns CDR1 MDHEN and CDR2 SYDVKM. V dropped 4 bases and J dropped 8; count of bases not matched to a gene: 9. CDR3 DNA sequence: TGTGCCAGCAGTTCGGGACAGGGTTTTATCGATGAGCAGTTCTTC. Translation: CASSSGQGFIDEQFF. Complete variable domain (other parts from reference TRBV28 and TRBJ2-1): DVKVTQSSRYLVKRTGEKVFLECVQDMDHENMFWYRQDPGLGLRLIYFSYDVKMKEKGDIPEGYSVSREKKERFSLILESASTNQTSMYLCASSSGQGFIDEQFFGPGTRLTVL.

Comments on this clone: Compared with germline, one end of the junction differs, possibly owing to a read error. The chain uses TRBV5-1 and TRBJ2-2; D possibly corresponds to TRBD2 (6 bases). Germline CDR1 is SGHRS and CDR2 is YFSETQ. The CDR3 spans 19 residues. For the CDR3, the DNA is TGCGCCAGCAGCTTGTACGTACAGATAGCGGCTGCGAACACCTGGGAGCTGTTTTTT. This codes for CASSLYVQIAAANTWELFF.

This clone appeared many times. This chain joins TRBV5-1 and TRBJ1-1, with a weak D call TRBD1 (5 bases). This CDR3 is 13 amino acids long. Germline CDR1 SGHRS, CDR2 YFSETQ. The V gene lost 5 bases and the J gene lost 3 bases, with 11 bases spanning the gap. CDR3 sequence: CASSWGRDTEAFF. CDR3 nucleotide sequence: TGCGCCAGCAGTTGGGGGAGGGACACTGAAGCTTTCTTT. The full variable domain, with the rest looked up from reference TRBV5-1 and TRBJ1-1, is KAGVTQTPRYLIKTRGQQVTLSCSPISGHRSVSWYQQTPGQGLQFLFEYFSETQRNKGNFPGRFSGRQFSNSRSEMNVSTLELGDSALYLCASSWGRDTEAFFGQGTRLTVV.

Details on this clone: Its ends do not fully match the called genes, so a read error is possible. This CDR3 reads CASSEGYGSGDLFF. In DNA form, the CDR3 reads TGTGCCAGCAGTGAAGGATACGGGTCGGGGGACCTGTTTTTT. The chain employs TRBV6-1 and TRBJ2-2; perhaps TRBD2 as D (6 bases). This CDR3 has 14 amino acids. CDR1 is MNHNS, CDR2 SASEGT, per germline.

This clone has just a few counts. The chain uses TRBV7-2 and TRBJ2-2; the match to TRBD2 covers 7 bases. V lost 1 base, J lost 4 bases, and 3 bases stayed unmatched. The CDR3 spans 15 residues. The germline gives CDR1 SGHTA, CDR2 FQGNSA. The CDR3 is CASSLGLAVTGELFF. CDR3 DNA sequence: TGTGCCAGCAGCTTAGGACTAGCCGTCACCGGGGAGCTGTTTTTT.

This clone came up many times. This chain connects TRBV11-2 to TRBJ2-7; D may be TRBD2 (6 bases). Trimming removed 8 bases at V and 1 base at J, with 9 bases between. Germline CDR1 and CDR2: SGHAT and FQNNGV. This CDR3 has 12 amino acids. As DNA, the CDR3 is TGTGCCAGCGGCGGGGTATCCTACGAGCAGTACTTC. It specifies CASGGVSYEQYF.

This clone was observed at least ten times. This chain uses TRBV20-1 with TRBJ2-7; D remains unclear. V lost 5 bases and J 6 bases, leaving 14 bases between the germline ends. The CDR3 consists of 12 residues. Germline V gene sequence: CDR1 DFQATT, CDR2 SNEGSKA (reference sequence). The CDR3 loop reads CSAPRFRGEQYF. For the CDR3, the DNA is TGCAGTGCTCCTCGATTTAGAGGCGAGCAGTACTTC.